Each of the 32 T cell receptor beta chains below was sequenced from the same sample in a study of blood T cell repertoires in COVID-19. TCRdb's copy holds only in-frame clones and misses some; the assay was immunoSEQ multiplex PCR. The sample comprises some 300,000 clones, 90% of which are singletons, and about 1% rests with the top ten. Sequenced: peripheral blood. These receptors were obtained from a woman between 35 and 50 years old with COVID-19, enrolled during active disease.

This clone has a single count. J is TRBJ1-6 and V is TRBV7-8, with D perhaps TRBD1 (5 bases). The CDR3 has 17 residues. The V gene lost 5 bases and the J gene lost 6 bases, with 20 bases spanning the gap. Germline CDR1 SGHVS, CDR2 FQNEAQ. CDR3 sequence (DNA): TGTGCCAGCAGCACCCGACAGCCCCAAGAACGTAATTCACCCCTCCACTTT. Translating it yields CASSTRQPQERNSPLHF.

This chain links TRBV5-1 with TRBJ1-4; 9 positions match TRBD1. V trimming: 5 bases; J trimming: 7 bases; junction bases outside the gene matches: 6. Per the germline V gene, CDR1 is SGHRS and CDR2 is YFSETQ. This CDR3 contains 14 residues. This CDR3 reads CASRQGAGGEKLFF. Here the CDR3 DNA reads TGCGCCAGCAGACAGGGGGCAGGAGGTGAAAAACTGTTTTTT.

The J gene is TRBJ2-7, the V gene TRBV3-1 (or the pseudogene TRBV3-2), with 9 bases fitting TRBD2. This CDR3 spans 19 amino acids. The J segment lost 4 bases and the V segment lost 0 bases, leaving 16 bases of the junction unmatched. Per germline, CDR1 LGHDT and CDR2 YNNKEL (reference sequence). The CDR3 loop is CASSQELSYRAGGDYEQYF. The CDR3 DNA follows: TGTGCCAGCAGCCAAGAGCTCTCGTATCGGGCGGGGGGGGATTACGAGCAGTACTTC.

The gene calls are TRBV7-3 and TRBJ2-1; 10 positions agree with TRBD2. Germline CDR1 and CDR2: SGHTA and FQGTGA. There are 15 residues in the CDR3. The ends lost 5 bases at V and 9 bases at J; junction bases unmatched: 10. CDR3 sequence: CASSATLAGAGEQFF. CDR3 nucleotides: TGTGCCAGCAGCGCAACGCTAGCGGGAGCGGGTGAGCAGTTCTTC.

This clone was detected once. The V gene is TRBV5-8, the J gene TRBJ2-3; 15 bases align to TRBD2. After removal of 3 bases from V and 8 bases from J, the junction contained 7 bases not matched to a gene. In germline, CDR1 is SGHTS, CDR2 YDEGEE. This CDR3 spans 16 amino acids. In DNA form, the CDR3 reads TGTGCCAGCAGCTCTAGGACTAGCGGGAGGGCTGGTACGCAGTATTTT. This encodes CASSSRTSGRAGTQYF.

The chain employs TRBV18 and TRBJ2-5; 11 bases agree with TRBD1. This CDR3 is 16 amino acids long. The germline V gene encodes CDR1 KGHSH and CDR2 LQKENI. Trimming removed 3 bases from V and 4 bases from J; junction bases left unmatched: 7. CDR3 in amino acids: CASSPGGQGARETQYF. CDR3 bases: TGTGCCAGCTCACCTGGCGGACAGGGGGCTCGAGAGACCCAGTACTTC.

The chain combines TRBV6-5 with TRBJ2-2; 10 nucleotides line up with TRBD1. The CDR3 is 14 amino acids. Germline CDR1 reads MNHEY; CDR2 reads SVGAGI. V shed 8 bases and J 5 bases; nucleotides not matched to a gene: 5. The CDR3 DNA is TGTGCCAGCGTCCGGGGACAGGGGACCGGGGAGCTGTTTTTT. It specifies CASVRGQGTGELFF.

The V gene is TRBV5-1, the J gene TRBJ2-3, with TRBD2 matching over 10 bases. V gave up 4 bases and J gave up 2 bases; unmatched junction bases: 10. Per germline, CDR1 SGHRS and CDR2 YFSETQ. The length of the CDR3 is 17 residues. The DNA of the CDR3 is TGCGCCAGCAGCAGAACTACTAGCGGGGCTTACACAGATACGCAGTATTTT. Protein: CASSRTTSGAYTDTQYF.

The V call is TRBV29-1, the J call TRBJ2-7; 7 bases are a match to TRBD2. Unmatched junction bases numbered 4, after V lost 5 bases and J lost 6 bases. Per the germline V gene, CDR1 is SQVTM and CDR2 is ANQGSEA. The CDR3 totals 11 residues. The CDR3 sequence is CSVSSGGEQYF. CDR3 coding DNA: TGCAGCGTTAGTTCGGGGGGCGAGCAGTACTTC.

V is TRBV28 and J is TRBJ1-1, with D perhaps matching TRBD1 (5 bases). Per germline, CDR1 MDHEN and CDR2 SYDVKM. V lost 5 bases to trimming and J lost 1 base, with 14 bases between them. This CDR3 region has 15 residues. As DNA, the CDR3 is TGTGCCAGCAGTCCTAATCAGGGCCGGAACACTGAAGCTTTCTTT. Protein: CASSPNQGRNTEAFF.

This rearrangement joins TRBV6-1 to TRBJ2-7; 11 nucleotides line up with TRBD1. Germline V CDR1 and CDR2: MNHNS, SASEGT. Germline trimming cut 2 bases from V and 5 bases from J; bases unmatched to any gene: 17. The CDR3 is 19 residues long. CDR3 in DNA: TGTGCCAGCAGTGAACGGACAGGGGGCTCCCGCGGGAGGGATAACGAGCAGTACTTC. This translates into CASSERTGGSRGRDNEQYF.

This clone has a handful of counts. V usage is TRBV7-9 and J usage is TRBJ1-1; 8 bases align to TRBD1. This CDR3 comprises 13 residues. The V gene end was trimmed by 5 bases and the J gene end by 7 bases; junction bases not matched to a gene: 6. Germline CDR1 SEHNR, CDR2 FQNEAQ (reference sequence). CDR3 amino acids: CASSVTGVSEAFF. The DNA for the CDR3 is TGTGCCAGCAGCGTGACAGGGGTTAGTGAAGCTTTCTTT.

This clone appeared a few times. The V and J genes are TRBV6-2 or TRBV6-3 and TRBJ1-2; perhaps TRBD1 as D (6 bases). Germline V gene sequence: CDR1 MNHEY, CDR2 SVGEGT. The CDR3 contains 13 residues. Trimming removed 6 bases at V and 5 bases at J, with 13 bases between. CDR3 nucleotide sequence: TGTGCCAGCAGCCCCCAACAGGGTTATGGCTACACCTTC. Protein: CASSPQQGYGYTF.

The chain joins TRBV9 to TRBJ2-1; D is possibly TRBD1 (6 bases). The germline V gene encodes CDR1 SGDLS and CDR2 YYNGEE. V gave up 7 bases and J gave up 2 bases, with 16 bases separating them. The CDR3 consists of 15 residues. The CDR3 DNA is TGTGCCAGCTCTCAGGGGTCAGGACCCTACAATGAGCAGTTCTTC. Translating gives CASSQGSGPYNEQFF.

CDR3 sequence: CASSYGLAGEVELVGTDTQYF. In DNA, the CDR3 is TGTGCCAGCAGCTACGGACTAGCGGGAGAGGTGGAGTTAGTGGGCACAGATACGCAGTATTTT. The chain uses TRBV28 and TRBJ2-3, with 13 nucleotides matching TRBD2. CDR1 and CDR2 from the germline V gene are MDHEN and SYDVKM. Trimming removed 6 bases from V and 1 base from J; junction bases left unmatched: 19. CDR3 length: 21 amino acids.

CDR3 sequence reads: CASSLVGQGETEAFF. CDR3 nucleotide sequence: TGCGCCAGCAGCTTGGTAGGACAGGGAGAGACTGAAGCTTTCTTT. The rearrangement joins TRBV5-1 to TRBJ1-1; 8 bases agree with TRBD1. Trimming removed 0 bases from V and 5 bases from J; junction bases left unmatched: 6. Looked up from germline, CDR1 is SGHRS and CDR2 is YFSETQ. CDR3 length: 15 residues. The whole variable domain, remainder taken from reference TRBV5-1 and TRBJ1-1, is KAGVTQTPRYLIKTRGQQVTLSCSPISGHRSVSWYQQTPGQGLQFLFEYFSETQRNKGNFPGRFSGRQFSNSRSEMNVSTLELGDSALYLCASSLVGQGETEAFFGQGTRLTVV.

The chain joins TRBV3-1 (or the pseudogene TRBV3-2) to TRBJ2-2; weak D call: TRBD2 (5 bases). Germline-derived CDR1 and CDR2 are LGHDT and YNNKEL (reference sequence). Trimming took 5 bases from V and 4 from J, leaving 8 bases between them. CDR3 size: 13 residues. The CDR3 protein is CASSGLSTGELFF. CDR3 DNA: TGTGCCAGCAGCGGACTGAGCACCGGGGAGCTGTTTTTT.

This chain links TRBV5-8 with TRBJ2-1, with 8 bases aligning to TRBD2. This CDR3 region has 16 residues. Trimming took 1 base from V and 4 from J; bases not matched to a gene: 7. From germline, CDR1 is SGHTS and CDR2 YDEGEE. The CDR3 DNA sequence: TGTGCCAGCAGCTTGCGGTCCCTAGCGGGTTACAATGAGCAGTTCTTC. It codes for CASSLRSLAGYNEQFF.

The J gene is TRBJ2-2, the V gene TRBV4-3; D is ambiguous. V lost 0 bases to trimming and J lost 1 base, with 15 bases between them. This CDR3 contains 18 residues. Germline V CDR1 and CDR2: LGHNA, YSLEER. CDR3: CASSQELQAALNTGELFF. The DNA for the CDR3 is TGCGCCAGCAGCCAAGAACTGCAGGCCGCCCTGAACACCGGGGAGCTGTTTTTT.

The chain recombines TRBV7-2 with TRBJ1-4; no definite D call. This CDR3 has 15 amino acids. V dropped 2 bases and J dropped 4 bases, with 11 bases sitting between them. The germline V gene encodes CDR1 SGHTA and CDR2 FQGNSA. The DNA for the CDR3 is TGTGCCAGCAGCTTATTGACGGGAAATAATGAAAAACTGTTTTTT. This codes for CASSLLTGNNEKLFF.

The chain links TRBV4-3 to TRBJ2-3; D is undetermined. CDR3 length equals 17 residues. The germline V and J ends were trimmed by 8 bases and 1 base, with 22 bases remaining between them. Germline V lookup: CDR1 LGHNA, CDR2 YSLEER. The CDR3 region is CASEQEAFICRTDTQYF. In DNA form, the CDR3 reads TGCGCCAGCGAGCAAGAGGCCTTTATTTGTCGCACAGATACGCAGTATTTT.

This rearrangement joins TRBV6-5 to TRBJ1-1; no definite D call. Looked up from germline, CDR1 is MNHEY and CDR2 is SVGAGI. V was pared by 6 bases and J by 0 bases, with 8 bases between. The CDR3 is made up of 13 amino acids. CDR3 sequence: CASSLELNTEAFF. The CDR3 coding sequence is TGTGCCAGCAGCTTAGAACTGAACACTGAAGCTTTCTTT.

The chain carries TRBV9 and TRBJ2-1, with TRBD2 identical over 14 bases. CDR3 length: 16 amino acids. Germline CDR1 is SGDLS and CDR2 is YYNGEE. V was pared by 3 bases and J by 10 bases, with 9 bases of the junction left unmatched. CDR3 protein: CASSARLAGGKGEQFF. CDR3 sequence (DNA): TGTGCCAGCAGCGCAAGACTAGCGGGAGGGAAGGGAGAGCAGTTCTTC. Together with reference TRBV9 and TRBJ2-1, the CDR3 gives the full variable domain: DSGVTQTPKHLITATGQRVTLRCSPRSGDLSVYWYQQSLDQGLQFLIQYYNGEERAKGNILERFSAQQFPDLHSELNLSSLELGDSALYFCASSARLAGGKGEQFFGPGTRLTVL.

The count of this clone is one. The CDR3 DNA follows: TGTGCCTGGAGCACCGGACAGGGAATGGTGCAGTACTTC. Translating it yields CAWSTGQGMVQYF. The rearrangement links TRBV30 to TRBJ2-7, with 8 bases that match TRBD1. V lost 3 bases to trimming and J lost 9 bases; unmatched junction nucleotides: 10. CDR1 GTSNPN and CDR2 SVGIG come from the germline V gene (reference sequence). The CDR3 has 13 amino acids.

This chain joins TRBV4-2 and TRBJ1-5; D not resolved. Between the trimmed V and J ends, which lost 1 base and 11 bases, there was a span of 12 bases. CDR1 is LGHNA and CDR2 is YNFKEQ in the germline V gene. The CDR3 sequence is 13 residues long. Here the CDR3 DNA reads TGTGCCAGCAGCCAAGGTTGGAGCGGGGCCCAGCATTTT. Protein product: CASSQGWSGAQHF.

CDR3 DNA: TGTGCCAGCAGCCAATTGTTCGACAGGGGAATTCTTGAAAAACTGTTTTTT. As protein: CASSQLFDRGILEKLFF. This chain connects TRBV3-1 (or the pseudogene TRBV3-2) to TRBJ1-4; 8 bases are shared with TRBD1. Looked up from germline, CDR1 is LGHDT and CDR2 is YNNKEL (reference sequence). The CDR3 contains 17 residues. The junction had 12 bases not matched to a gene; V was cut back by 2 bases and J by 7 bases.

The V and J genes are TRBV28 and TRBJ1-2; the D is unclear. CDR3 length: 14 residues. V lost 4 bases and J 7 bases, leaving 16 bases between the germline ends. Germline loops: CDR1 MDHEN, CDR2 SYDVKM. Here the CDR3 reads CASSSLGVSVGYTF. The CDR3 nucleotides read TGTGCCAGCAGTTCCCTGGGAGTTTCGGTTGGCTACACCTTC.

The V and J genes are TRBV7-2 and TRBJ2-7; D is possibly TRBD1 (6 bases). Germline values: CDR1 SGHTA, CDR2 FQGNSA. V was clipped by 3 bases and J by 4 bases, with 16 bases between them. This CDR3 spans 15 amino acids. The CDR3 sequence: CASSFGQSLGYEQYF. The DNA of the CDR3 is TGTGCCAGCAGCTTCGGACAGAGCCTCGGTTACGAGCAGTACTTC.

This clone showed up just a few times. V gene TRBV4-2 combines with J gene TRBJ2-2, with 9 bases fitting TRBD2. After removal of 1 base from V and 5 bases from J, the junction contained 5 bases not matched to a gene. Germline V gene sequence: CDR1 LGHNA, CDR2 YNFKEQ. The CDR3 consists of 16 residues. The CDR3 loop reads CASSQVGSGSTGELFF. Written as DNA, the CDR3 is TGTGCCAGCAGCCAAGTTGGTAGCGGGAGTACCGGGGAGCTGTTTTTT.

This rearrangement joins TRBV28 to TRBJ1-4; D not certain. Trimming pared 5 bases from V and 8 bases from J, leaving 18 bases between. The CDR3 has 15 residues. Germline V lookup: CDR1 MDHEN, CDR2 SYDVKM. CDR3 DNA: TGTGCCAGCAGTCCCTTCGGCGTTCCGGGGGAAAAACTGTTTTTT. Its protein is CASSPFGVPGEKLFF.

The V call is TRBV9, the J call TRBJ2-7; D possibly corresponds to TRBD1 (6 bases). Germline V gives CDR1 SGDLS, CDR2 YYNGEE. CDR3 length: 14 amino acids. Trimming removed 2 bases at V and 0 bases at J, with 9 bases between. The CDR3 nucleotides are TGTGCCAGCAGCGTCGGGACAAACTCCTACGAGCAGTACTTC. Its translation is CASSVGTNSYEQYF.

The rearrangement joins TRBV14 to TRBJ1-6; D is perhaps TRBD1 (5 bases). V lost 2 bases, J lost 10 bases, and 12 bases lay in between. Germline-derived CDR1 and CDR2 are SGHDN and FVKESK. The CDR3 totals 14 residues. The CDR3 region has the DNA TGTGCCAGCAGCCAACAGGGCAGAGGCTCACCCCTCCACTTT. Translated, it gives CASSQQGRGSPLHF.